Listed below are T cell receptor beta chains from one sample, sequenced in a study of CD8 T cells in Susac syndrome. TCRdb re-derived calls from the immunoSEQ multiplex PCR reads in MiXCR, one entry per CDR3 protein. The sample carries 150,000 or so distinct CDR3 sequences, 90% to 95% recorded once. The source material was CD4+ T cells from PBMCs. All receptors come from a human donor in good health. Each CDR3 is given with its conserved first and last residue. Each record gives: clone size, J gene, D gene, V gene, CDR3 protein, CDR3 DNA. The D gene is left open where the match is weak. The size field is filled for only some rows; it gives once, few, many or a size class.

clone size: once
J gene: TRBJ2-5
D gene: TRBD1
V gene: TRBV12-3/TRBV12-4
CDR3 protein: CASIIQGRETQYF
CDR3 DNA: TGTGCCAGCATCATACAGGGGCGGGAGACCCAGTACTTC

clone size: -
J gene: TRBJ2-2
D gene: TRBD2
V gene: TRBV10-3
CDR3 protein: CAIRRSQNSGGAHTGELFF
CDR3 DNA: TGTGCCATCAGGAGAAGTCAAAACAGCGGGGGGGCTCACACCGGGGAGCTGTTTTTT

clone size: -
J gene: TRBJ2-7
D gene: -
V gene: TRBV7-9
CDR3 protein: CASSPGAHEQYF
CDR3 DNA: TGTGCCAGCAGCCCAGGGGCCCACGAGCAGTACTTC

clone size: -
J gene: TRBJ2-5
D gene: -
V gene: TRBV9
CDR3 protein: CASSAELARETQYF
CDR3 DNA: TGTGCCAGCAGCGCCGAGCTCGCACGGGAGACCCAGTACTTC

clone size: -
J gene: TRBJ2-6
D gene: -
V gene: TRBV3-1
CDR3 protein: CAIPKEAGANVLTF
CDR3 DNA: TGTGCCATCCCTAAGGAGGCTGGGGCCAACGTCCTGACTTTC

clone size: -
J gene: TRBJ2-7
D gene: -
V gene: TRBV7-2
CDR3 protein: CASSFPGLREQYF
CDR3 DNA: TGTGCCAGCAGCTTTCCGGGCCTCAGGGAGCAGTACTTC

clone size: -
J gene: TRBJ2-7
D gene: -
V gene: TRBV15
CDR3 protein: CATSTLIGASYEQYF
CDR3 DNA: TGTGCCACCAGCACCTTGATCGGGGCCTCCTACGAGCAGTACTTC

clone size: -
J gene: TRBJ2-3
D gene: -
V gene: TRBV7-2
CDR3 protein: CASSRDRYTQYF
CDR3 DNA: TGTGCCAGCAGCCGGGATCGGTATACGCAGTATTTT

clone size: -
J gene: TRBJ1-2
D gene: -
V gene: TRBV5-1
CDR3 protein: CASSLAARVDGYTF
CDR3 DNA: TGCGCCAGCAGCTTGGCCGCGAGGGTGGATGGCTACACCTTC

clone size: few
J gene: TRBJ1-1
D gene: -
V gene: TRBV6-2/TRBV6-3
CDR3 protein: CASSLAKNTEAFF
CDR3 DNA: TGTGCCAGCAGTCTTGCTAAGAACACTGAAGCTTTCTTT

clone size: -
J gene: TRBJ1-1
D gene: -
V gene: TRBV7-3
CDR3 protein: CASSFGAATEAFF
CDR3 DNA: TGTGCCAGCAGCTTTGGAGCGGCCACTGAAGCTTTCTTT

clone size: -
J gene: TRBJ1-1
D gene: -
V gene: TRBV27
CDR3 protein: CASSSGSHPTFF
CDR3 DNA: TGTGCCAGCAGTTCAGGGTCCCACCCTACTTTCTTT

clone size: -
J gene: TRBJ2-6
D gene: -
V gene: TRBV27
CDR3 protein: CASRQGDTFGANVLTF
CDR3 DNA: -

clone size: -
J gene: TRBJ2-3
D gene: -
V gene: TRBV29-1
CDR3 protein: CSAENPGVTDTQYF
CDR3 DNA: TGCAGCGCCGAAAACCCAGGGGTAACAGATACGCAGTATTTT

clone size: -
J gene: TRBJ2-5
D gene: -
V gene: TRBV5-1
CDR3 protein: CASSPGPPGETQYF
CDR3 DNA: TGCGCCAGCAGCCCGGGACCCCCAGGAGAGACCCAGTACTTC